This TCR beta chain was identified in a study of cytomegalovirus exposure and HLA in healthy donors. Study results and caveats: TCR beta chain V- and J-gene trimming was linked, in a later analysis, to a missense variant in DCLRE1C.

Notes on this clone: Its antigen is undetermined.

Vbeta (60) and Jbeta (13) primers were used in the PCR. Profiling relied on immunoSEQ multiplex PCR, and the TCRdb table lists in-frame clones only, not all of them. The sample features more than 90,000 clones, with approximately 6.8% in its top ten. Material: PBMCs. The TCR originated in a man aged 35 to 55 in good health and CMV-seropositive.

In DNA, the CDR3 is TGTGCCAGCAGCGCCGGACAGGGTGGGGCCGGGGCCAACGTCCTGACTTTC. Amino acid sequence: CASSAGQGGAGANVLTF. V usage is TRBV9 and J usage is TRBJ2-6, with 8 bases fitting TRBD1. Unmatched junction bases numbered 9, after V lost 3 bases and J lost 4 bases. Germline V gene lookup returns CDR1 SGDLS and CDR2 YYNGEE. The CDR3 spans 17 residues.